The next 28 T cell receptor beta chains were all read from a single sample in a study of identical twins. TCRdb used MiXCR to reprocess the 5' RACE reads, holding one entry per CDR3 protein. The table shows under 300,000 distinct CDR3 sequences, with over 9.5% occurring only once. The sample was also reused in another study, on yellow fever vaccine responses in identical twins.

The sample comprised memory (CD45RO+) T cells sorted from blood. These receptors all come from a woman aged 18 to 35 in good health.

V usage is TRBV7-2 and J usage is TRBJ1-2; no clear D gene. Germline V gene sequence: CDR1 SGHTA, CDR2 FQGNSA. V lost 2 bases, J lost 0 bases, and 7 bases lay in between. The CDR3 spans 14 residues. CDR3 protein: CASSLSIANYGYTF. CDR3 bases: TGTGCCAGCAGCTTATCTATAGCTAACTATGGCTACACCTTC.

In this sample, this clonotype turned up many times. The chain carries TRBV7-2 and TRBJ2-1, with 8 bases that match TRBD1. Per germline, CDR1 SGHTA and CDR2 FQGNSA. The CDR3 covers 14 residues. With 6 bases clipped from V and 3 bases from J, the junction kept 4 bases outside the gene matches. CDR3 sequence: CASSPGTGYNEQFF. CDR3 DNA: TGTGCCAGCAGTCCTGGGACAGGCTACAATGAGCAGTTCTTC.

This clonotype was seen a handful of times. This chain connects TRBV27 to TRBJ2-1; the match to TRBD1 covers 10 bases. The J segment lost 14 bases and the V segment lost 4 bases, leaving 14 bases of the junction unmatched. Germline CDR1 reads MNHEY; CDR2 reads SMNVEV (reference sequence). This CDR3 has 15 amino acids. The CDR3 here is CASSSPPDRGRPEFF. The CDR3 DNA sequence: TGTGCCAGCAGTTCTCCTCCAGACAGGGGGCGACCCGAGTTCTTC.

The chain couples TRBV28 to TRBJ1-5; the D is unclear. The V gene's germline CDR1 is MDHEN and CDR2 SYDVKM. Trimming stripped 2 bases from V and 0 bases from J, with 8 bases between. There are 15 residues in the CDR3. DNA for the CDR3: TGTGCCAGCAGTTTAAGCAGGACTAGCAATCAGCCCCAGCATTTT. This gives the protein CASSLSRTSNQPQHF.

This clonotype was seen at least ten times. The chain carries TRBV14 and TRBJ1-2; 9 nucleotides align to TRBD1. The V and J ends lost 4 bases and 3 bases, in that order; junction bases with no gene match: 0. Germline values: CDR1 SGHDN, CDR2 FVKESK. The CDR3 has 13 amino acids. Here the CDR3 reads CASSRDRDYGYTF. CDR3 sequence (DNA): TGTGCCAGCAGCCGGGACAGGGACTATGGCTACACCTTC.

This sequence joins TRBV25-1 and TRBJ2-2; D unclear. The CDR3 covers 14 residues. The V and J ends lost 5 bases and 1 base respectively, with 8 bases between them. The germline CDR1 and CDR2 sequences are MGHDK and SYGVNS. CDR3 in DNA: TGTGCCAGCAGTTCCCCGGGGAACACCGGGGAGCTGTTTTTT. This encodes CASSSPGNTGELFF.

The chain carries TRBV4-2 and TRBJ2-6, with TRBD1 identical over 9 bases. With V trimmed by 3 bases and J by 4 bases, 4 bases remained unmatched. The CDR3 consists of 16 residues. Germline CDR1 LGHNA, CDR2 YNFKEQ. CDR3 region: CASSHRTGVGANVLTF. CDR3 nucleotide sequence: TGTGCCAGCAGCCATAGGACAGGGGTCGGGGCCAACGTCCTGACTTTC.

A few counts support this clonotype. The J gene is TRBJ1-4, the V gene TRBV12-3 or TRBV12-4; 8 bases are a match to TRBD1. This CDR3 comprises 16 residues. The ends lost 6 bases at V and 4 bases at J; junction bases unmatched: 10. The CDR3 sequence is CASRPDSDRVNEKLFF. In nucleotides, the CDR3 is TGTGCCAGCAGGCCCGACTCGGACAGGGTTAATGAAAAACTGTTTTTT.

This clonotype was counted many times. The CDR3 DNA follows: TGTGCCAGCCGAAGATATAGCCTCACTGAAGCTTTCTTT. Translation gives CASRRYSLTEAFF. The chain uses TRBV5-6 and TRBJ1-1; no reliable D call. Looked up from germline, CDR1 is SGHDT and CDR2 is YYEEEE. This CDR3 has 13 amino acids. The V end was cut by 7 bases, the J end by 4 bases, with 14 bases between. Full variable domain (rest looked up from reference TRBV5-6 and TRBJ1-1): DAGVTQSPTHLIKTRGQQVTLRCSPKSGHDTVSWYQQALGQGPQFIFQYYEEEERQRGNFPDRFSGHQFPNYSSELNVNALLLGDSALYLCASRRYSLTEAFFGQGTRLTVV.

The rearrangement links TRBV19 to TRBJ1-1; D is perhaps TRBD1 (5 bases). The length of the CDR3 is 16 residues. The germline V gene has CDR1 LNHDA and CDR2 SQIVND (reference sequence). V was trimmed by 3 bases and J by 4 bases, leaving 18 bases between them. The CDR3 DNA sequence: TGTGCCAGTAGTATGGTGGGGAGGAGGGGAGTCACTGAAGCTTTCTTT. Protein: CASSMVGRRGVTEAFF. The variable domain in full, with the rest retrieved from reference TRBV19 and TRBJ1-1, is DGGITQSPKYLFRKEGQNVTLSCEQNLNHDAMYWYRQDPGQGLRLIYYSQIVNDFQKGDIAEGYSVSREKKESFPLTVTSAQKNPTAFYLCASSMVGRRGVTEAFFGQGTRLTVV.

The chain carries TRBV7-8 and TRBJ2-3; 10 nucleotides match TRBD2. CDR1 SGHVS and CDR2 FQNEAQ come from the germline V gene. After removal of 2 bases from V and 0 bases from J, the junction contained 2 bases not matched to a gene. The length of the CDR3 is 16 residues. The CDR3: CASSLSLAGSTDTQYF. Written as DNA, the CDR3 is TGTGCCAGCAGCTTATCACTAGCGGGAAGCACAGATACGCAGTATTTT. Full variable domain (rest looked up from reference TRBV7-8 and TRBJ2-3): GAGVSQSPRYKVAKRGQDVALRCDPISGHVSLFWYQQALGQGPEFLTYFQNEAQLDKSGLPSDRFFAERPEGSVSTLKIQRTQQEDSAVYLCASSLSLAGSTDTQYFGPGTRLTVL.

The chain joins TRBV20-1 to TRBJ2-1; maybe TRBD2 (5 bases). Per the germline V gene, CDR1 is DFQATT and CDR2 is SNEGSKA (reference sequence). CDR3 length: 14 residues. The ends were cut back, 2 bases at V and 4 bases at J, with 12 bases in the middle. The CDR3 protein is CSARYPGRYNEQFF. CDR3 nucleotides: TGCAGTGCTAGATATCCGGGGAGATACAATGAGCAGTTCTTC.

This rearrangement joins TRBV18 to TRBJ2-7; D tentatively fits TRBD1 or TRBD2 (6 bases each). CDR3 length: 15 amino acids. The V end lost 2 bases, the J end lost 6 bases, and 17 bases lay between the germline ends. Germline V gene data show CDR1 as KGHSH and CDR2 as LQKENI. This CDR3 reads CASSPEGGIGSEQYF. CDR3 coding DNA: TGTGCCAGCTCACCAGAGGGGGGCATCGGTAGCGAGCAGTACTTC.

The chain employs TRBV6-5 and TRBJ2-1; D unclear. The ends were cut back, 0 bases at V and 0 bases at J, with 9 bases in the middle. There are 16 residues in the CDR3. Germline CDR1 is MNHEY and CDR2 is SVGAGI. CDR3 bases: TGTGCCAGCAGTTACTCGGCCAAAAGCTCCTACAATGAGCAGTTCTTC. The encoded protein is CASSYSAKSSYNEQFF.

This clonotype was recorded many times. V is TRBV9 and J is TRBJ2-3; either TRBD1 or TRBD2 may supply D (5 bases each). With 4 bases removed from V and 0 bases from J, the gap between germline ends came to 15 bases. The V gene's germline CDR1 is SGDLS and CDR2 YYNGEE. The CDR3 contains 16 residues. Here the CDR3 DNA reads TGTGCCAGCAGCTCCCGGGACGAGGCTAGCACAGATACGCAGTATTTT. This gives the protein CASSSRDEASTDTQYF.

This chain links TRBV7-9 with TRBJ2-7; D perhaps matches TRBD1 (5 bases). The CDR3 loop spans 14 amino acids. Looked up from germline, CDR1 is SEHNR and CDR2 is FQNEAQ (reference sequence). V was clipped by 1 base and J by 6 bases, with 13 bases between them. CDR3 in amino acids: CASSLGAGFGEQYF. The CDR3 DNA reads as TGTGCCAGCAGCTTAGGGGCAGGGTTCGGCGAGCAGTACTTC.

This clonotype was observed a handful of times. The CDR3 region is CASSLTGGSTGELFF. The DNA for the CDR3 is TGTGCCAGCAGCTTAACAGGAGGGAGTACCGGGGAGCTGTTTTTT. This chain joins TRBV7-2 and TRBJ2-2; a weak D match, TRBD2 (6 bases). Between the trimmed V and J ends, which lost 2 bases and 5 bases, there was a span of 12 bases. Looked up from germline, CDR1 is SGHTA and CDR2 is FQGNSA. The length of the CDR3 is 15 residues.

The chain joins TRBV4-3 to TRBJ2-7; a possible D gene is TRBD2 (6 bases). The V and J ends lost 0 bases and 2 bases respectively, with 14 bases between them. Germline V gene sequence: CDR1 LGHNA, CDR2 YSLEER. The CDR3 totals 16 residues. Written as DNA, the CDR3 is TGCGCCAGCAGCCAAGATCGTGGCGGGACCGCCTACGAGCAGTACTTC. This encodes CASSQDRGGTAYEQYF.

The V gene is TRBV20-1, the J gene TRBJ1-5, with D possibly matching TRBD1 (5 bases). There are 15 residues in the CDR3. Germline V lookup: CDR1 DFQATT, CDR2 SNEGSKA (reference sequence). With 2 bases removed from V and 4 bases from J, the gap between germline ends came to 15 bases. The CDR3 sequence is CSARPGTGMNQPQHF. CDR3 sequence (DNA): TGCAGTGCTAGACCCGGGACCGGTATGAATCAGCCCCAGCATTTT.

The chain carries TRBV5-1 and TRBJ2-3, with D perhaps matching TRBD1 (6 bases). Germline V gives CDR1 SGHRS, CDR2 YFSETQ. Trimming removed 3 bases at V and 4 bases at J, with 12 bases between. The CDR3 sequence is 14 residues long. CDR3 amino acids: CASSSGQISDTQYF. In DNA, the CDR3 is TGCGCCAGCAGCTCCGGACAGATTTCAGATACGCAGTATTTT.

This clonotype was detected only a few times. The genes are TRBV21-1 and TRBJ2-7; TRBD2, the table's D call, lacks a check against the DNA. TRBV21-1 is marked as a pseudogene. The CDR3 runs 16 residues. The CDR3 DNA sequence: TGTGCCAGCAGCAAGCCCTATAGCGAGAACCTCTACGAGCAGTACTTC. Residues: CASSKPYSENLYEQYF.

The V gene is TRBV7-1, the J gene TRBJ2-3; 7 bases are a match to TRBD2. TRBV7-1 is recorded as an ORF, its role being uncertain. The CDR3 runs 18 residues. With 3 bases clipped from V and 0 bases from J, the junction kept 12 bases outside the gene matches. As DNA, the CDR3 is TGTGCCAGCAGCTCTGGACTAAGCGGGAAAACTAGCACAGATACGCAGTATTTT. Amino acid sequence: CASSSGLSGKTSTDTQYF.

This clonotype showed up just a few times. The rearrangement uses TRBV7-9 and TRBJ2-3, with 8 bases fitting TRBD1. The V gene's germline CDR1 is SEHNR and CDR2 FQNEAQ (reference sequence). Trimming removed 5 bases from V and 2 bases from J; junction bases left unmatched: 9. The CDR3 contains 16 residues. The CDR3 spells CASSEQGGSYTDTQYF. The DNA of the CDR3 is TGTGCCAGCAGCGAACAGGGGGGCAGCTACACAGATACGCAGTATTTT.

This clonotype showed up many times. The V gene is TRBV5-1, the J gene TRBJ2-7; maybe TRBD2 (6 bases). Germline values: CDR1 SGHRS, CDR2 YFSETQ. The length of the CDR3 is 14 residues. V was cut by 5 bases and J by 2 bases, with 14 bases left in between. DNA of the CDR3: TGCGCCAGCAGTCACGGGACTCTTGCCTACGAGCAGTACTTC. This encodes CASSHGTLAYEQYF.

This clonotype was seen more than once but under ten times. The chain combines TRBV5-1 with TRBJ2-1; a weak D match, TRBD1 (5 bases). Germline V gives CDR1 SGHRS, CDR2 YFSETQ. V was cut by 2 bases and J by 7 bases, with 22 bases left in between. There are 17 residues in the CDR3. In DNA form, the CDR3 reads TGCGCCAGCAGCTTTTCCGGTCCAGCTTTCCCAGGGAATGAGCAGTTCTTC. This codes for CASSFSGPAFPGNEQFF.

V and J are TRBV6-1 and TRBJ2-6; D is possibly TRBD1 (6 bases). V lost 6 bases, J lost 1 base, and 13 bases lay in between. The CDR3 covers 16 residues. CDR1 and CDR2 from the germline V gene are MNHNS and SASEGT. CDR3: CASSWTATSGANVLTF. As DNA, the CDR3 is TGTGCCAGCAGCTGGACAGCCACTTCTGGGGCCAACGTCCTGACTTTC.

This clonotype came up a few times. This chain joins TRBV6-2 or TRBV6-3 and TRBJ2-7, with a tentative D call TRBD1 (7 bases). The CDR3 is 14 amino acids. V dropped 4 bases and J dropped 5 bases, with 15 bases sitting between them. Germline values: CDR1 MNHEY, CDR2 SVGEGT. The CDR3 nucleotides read TGTGCCAGCAGTTCAGAGACAGGGAGGCACGAGCAGTACTTC. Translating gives CASSSETGRHEQYF.

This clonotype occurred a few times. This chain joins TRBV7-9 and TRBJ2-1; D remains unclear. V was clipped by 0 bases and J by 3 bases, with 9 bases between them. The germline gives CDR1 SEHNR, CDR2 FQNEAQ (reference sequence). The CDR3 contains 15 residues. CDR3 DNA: TGTGCCAGCAGCTTAGCCGAACGAAACTACAATGAGCAGTTCTTC. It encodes CASSLAERNYNEQFF. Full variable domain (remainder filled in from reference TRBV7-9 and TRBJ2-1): DTGVSQNPRHKITKRGQNVTFRCDPISEHNRLYWYRQTLGQGPEFLTYFQNEAQLEKSRLLSDRFSAERPKGSFSTLEIQRTEQGDSAMYLCASSLAERNYNEQFFGPGTRLTVL.